The rows below give T cell receptor beta chains drawn from one sample of a study of blood T cell repertoires in COVID-19. Libraries were prepared by immunoSEQ multiplex PCR; TCRdb keeps only in-frame clonotypes and omits some of them. Among about 150,000 clones listed, about four fifths were seen once. The material sequenced was peripheral blood. These receptors came from a man aged 18 to 30 with active or convalescent COVID-19. Each CDR3 is given with its conserved first and last residue. Fields, in order: D gene, V gene, clone size, J gene, CDR3 protein, CDR3 DNA. A D gene is named only where the DNA matches it firmly. A row's size may be missing; if present it is once, few, many or a size class.

d_call: .
v_call: TRBV5-1
clone_size: .
j_call: TRBJ1-3
cdr3_aa: CASSLEGLGNTIYF
cdr3_nt: TGCGCCAGCAGCTTGGAGGGGCTGGGAAACACCATATATTTT

d_call: .
v_call: TRBV2
clone_size: .
j_call: TRBJ2-1
cdr3_aa: CASTDTDYNEQFF
cdr3_nt: TGTGCCAGCACGGATACAGACTACAATGAGCAGTTCTTC

d_call: TRBD1
v_call: TRBV29-1
clone_size: .
j_call: TRBJ1-1
cdr3_aa: CSARDRGGANTEAFF
cdr3_nt: TGCAGCGCTCGGGACAGGGGTGGCGCGAACACTGAAGCTTTCTTT

d_call: .
v_call: TRBV21-1
clone_size: .
j_call: TRBJ2-7
cdr3_aa: CASSKAFLTTNYEQYF
cdr3_nt: TGTGCCAGCAGCAAAGCTTTCCTGACTACGAACTACGAGCAGTACTTC

d_call: TRBD2
v_call: TRBV3-1/TRBV3-2
clone_size: many
j_call: TRBJ2-5
cdr3_aa: CASSQVGGSGYQETQYF
cdr3_nt: TGTGCCAGCAGCCAAGTCGGTGGTAGCGGGTACCAAGAGACCCAGTACTTC

d_call: .
v_call: TRBV11-2
clone_size: few
j_call: TRBJ1-5
cdr3_aa: CASSLAAGDQPQHF
cdr3_nt: TGTGCCAGCAGCTTAGCGGCAGGGGACCAGCCCCAGCATTTT

d_call: TRBD1
v_call: TRBV18
clone_size: once
j_call: TRBJ1-4
cdr3_aa: CASSPTISGTGNEKLFF
cdr3_nt: TGTGCCAGCTCACCAACGATCTCCGGGACAGGGAACGAAAAACTGTTTTTT

d_call: .
v_call: TRBV18
clone_size: .
j_call: TRBJ2-3
cdr3_aa: CASSREYSTDTQYF
cdr3_nt: TGTGCCAGCTCACGAGAATACAGCACAGATACGCAGTATTTT

d_call: TRBD2
v_call: TRBV27
clone_size: .
j_call: TRBJ2-2
cdr3_aa: CASSYSSGGNTGELFF
cdr3_nt: TGTGCCAGCAGTTATTCTAGCGGGGGGAACACCGGGGAGCTGTTTTTT

d_call: .
v_call: TRBV9
clone_size: .
j_call: TRBJ2-1
cdr3_aa: CASSVGSGSYNEQFF
cdr3_nt: TGTGCCAGCAGCGTAGGAAGCGGCTCCTACAATGAGCAGTTCTTC

d_call: TRBD2
v_call: TRBV15
clone_size: .
j_call: TRBJ2-7
cdr3_aa: CATSRDPSGMYEQYF
cdr3_nt: TGTGCCACCAGCAGAGATCCCAGCGGGATGTACGAGCAGTACTTC

d_call: TRBD1
v_call: TRBV7-2
clone_size: once
j_call: TRBJ1-5
cdr3_aa: CASSLVGTGIQPQHF
cdr3_nt: TGTGCCAGCAGCTTAGTTGGGACAGGGATTCAGCCCCAGCATTTT

d_call: .
v_call: TRBV11-2
clone_size: once
j_call: TRBJ1-2
cdr3_aa: CASSYPGYGYTF
cdr3_nt: TGTGCCAGCAGCTATCCGGGCTATGGCTACACCTTC

d_call: TRBD2
v_call: TRBV15
clone_size: once
j_call: TRBJ2-3
cdr3_aa: CATSRRTSGGPDTQYF
cdr3_nt: TGTGCCACCAGCAGGCGTACTAGCGGGGGCCCAGATACGCAGTATTTT

d_call: TRBD1
v_call: TRBV7-9
clone_size: .
j_call: TRBJ2-3
cdr3_aa: CASSGGQWLGTDTQYF
cdr3_nt: TGTGCCAGCAGCGGGGGACAGTGGCTTGGCACAGATACGCAGTATTTT

d_call: TRBD2
v_call: TRBV18
clone_size: .
j_call: TRBJ2-1
cdr3_aa: CASSPTSGSYNEQFF
cdr3_nt: TGTGCCAGCTCACCTACTAGCGGTTCCTACAATGAGCAGTTCTTC

d_call: .
v_call: TRBV3-1/TRBV3-2
clone_size: .
j_call: TRBJ2-3
cdr3_aa: CASSQGAADTQYF
cdr3_nt: TGTGCCAGCAGCCAAGGAGCGGCAGATACGCAGTATTTT

d_call: .
v_call: TRBV7-2
clone_size: .
j_call: TRBJ2-7
cdr3_aa: CASSLIALAYEQYF
cdr3_nt: TGTGCCAGCAGCTTAATAGCCTTAGCCTACGAGCAGTACTTC

d_call: TRBD1
v_call: TRBV5-6
clone_size: .
j_call: TRBJ2-3
cdr3_aa: CASSYKTGGKADTQYF
cdr3_nt: TGTGCCAGCAGCTACAAAACAGGGGGCAAGGCAGATACGCAGTATTTT

d_call: TRBD1
v_call: TRBV25-1
clone_size: .
j_call: TRBJ1-1
cdr3_aa: CASSEPGQGASEAFF
cdr3_nt: TGTGCCAGCAGTGAACCCGGACAGGGGGCCTCTGAAGCTTTCTTT

d_call: .
v_call: TRBV5-5
clone_size: .
j_call: TRBJ2-7
cdr3_aa: CASSLAHSPYEQYF
cdr3_nt: TGTGCCAGCAGCTTGGCCCACTCGCCCTACGAGCAGTACTTC

d_call: .
v_call: TRBV30
clone_size: .
j_call: TRBJ2-2
cdr3_aa: CAWSVLGIGTGELFF
cdr3_nt: TGTGCCTGGAGTGTACTAGGGATAGGCACCGGGGAGCTGTTTTTT

d_call: .
v_call: TRBV6-4
clone_size: .
j_call: TRBJ2-7
cdr3_aa: CASSDDSHYEQYF
cdr3_nt: TGTGCCAGCAGTGACGACAGTCACTACGAGCAGTACTTC

d_call: .
v_call: TRBV7-9
clone_size: .
j_call: TRBJ2-5
cdr3_aa: CASSLGAAGWGQETQYF
cdr3_nt: TGTGCCAGCAGCTTAGGCGCGGCAGGGTGGGGCCAAGAGACCCAGTACTTC

d_call: TRBD2
v_call: TRBV18
clone_size: .
j_call: TRBJ2-5
cdr3_aa: CASSWTSGGAQETQYF
cdr3_nt: TGTGCCAGCTCATGGACTAGCGGGGGAGCTCAAGAGACCCAGTACTTC

d_call: .
v_call: TRBV6-5
clone_size: .
j_call: TRBJ2-7
cdr3_aa: CASRTNSNEQYF
cdr3_nt: TGTGCCAGCAGGACAAATTCCAACGAGCAGTACTTC

d_call: .
v_call: TRBV5-1
clone_size: once
j_call: TRBJ2-1
cdr3_aa: CASSSFGDWGEQFF
cdr3_nt: TGCGCCAGCAGCTCGTTCGGGGACTGGGGTGAGCAGTTCTTC

d_call: TRBD1
v_call: TRBV9
clone_size: .
j_call: TRBJ1-6
cdr3_aa: CASSVEGADSPLHF
cdr3_nt: TGTGCCAGCAGCGTGGAGGGGGCGGATTCACCCCTCCACTTT

d_call: .
v_call: TRBV28
clone_size: .
j_call: TRBJ1-1
cdr3_aa: CASSPLRGYDTEAFF
cdr3_nt: TGTGCCAGCAGCCCTTTAAGGGGATACGACACTGAAGCTTTCTTT

d_call: .
v_call: TRBV4-3
clone_size: many
j_call: TRBJ2-7
cdr3_aa: CASSQVPTGTGRPVSYEQYF
cdr3_nt: TGCGCCAGCAGCCAAGTACCAACGGGTACAGGTAGGCCTGTATCCTACGAGCAGTACTTC

d_call: TRBD1
v_call: TRBV5-1
clone_size: .
j_call: TRBJ1-5
cdr3_aa: CASSWQGAQGQPQHF
cdr3_nt: TGCGCCAGCAGCTGGCAGGGGGCTCAAGGTCAGCCCCAGCATTTT

d_call: TRBD1
v_call: TRBV18
clone_size: .
j_call: TRBJ1-5
cdr3_aa: CASSPLQGAGYSNQPQHF
cdr3_nt: TGTGCCAGCTCACCATTACAGGGGGCCGGTTATAGCAATCAGCCCCAGCATTTT

d_call: TRBD1
v_call: TRBV6-5
clone_size: once
j_call: TRBJ1-4
cdr3_aa: CASSYSTGDGYEKLFF
cdr3_nt: TGTGCCAGCAGTTACTCGACAGGGGATGGGTATGAAAAACTGTTTTTT

d_call: .
v_call: TRBV6-5
clone_size: .
j_call: TRBJ1-2
cdr3_aa: CASSYYRANYGYTF
cdr3_nt: TGTGCCAGCAGTTACTACAGAGCTAACTATGGCTACACCTTC

d_call: .
v_call: TRBV5-4
clone_size: .
j_call: TRBJ1-5
cdr3_aa: CASSFGPNQPQHF
cdr3_nt: TGTGCCAGCAGCTTTGGGCCTAATCAGCCCCAGCATTTT

d_call: .
v_call: TRBV5-4
clone_size: .
j_call: TRBJ1-3
cdr3_aa: CASSLGGRSSGNTIYF
cdr3_nt: TGTGCCAGCAGCTTGGGGGGCAGAAGCTCTGGAAACACCATATATTTT

d_call: TRBD1
v_call: TRBV18
clone_size: .
j_call: TRBJ2-1
cdr3_aa: CASSPPVWDRSYNEQFF
cdr3_nt: TGTGCCAGCTCACCACCGGTATGGGACAGGTCCTACAATGAGCAGTTCTTC

d_call: TRBD1
v_call: TRBV6-6
clone_size: .
j_call: TRBJ1-5
cdr3_aa: CASSAGGYQPQHF
cdr3_nt: TGTGCCAGCAGTGCAGGGGGGTATCAGCCCCAGCATTTT

d_call: .
v_call: TRBV15
clone_size: .
j_call: TRBJ1-1
cdr3_aa: CATSRDAGVVSEAFF
cdr3_nt: TGTGCCACCAGCAGAGACGCAGGGGTGGTCTCTGAAGCTTTCTTT

d_call: .
v_call: TRBV9
clone_size: .
j_call: TRBJ2-3
cdr3_aa: CASSGGFASVPRTDTQYF
cdr3_nt: TGTGCCAGCAGCGGGGGATTCGCTAGCGTACCTCGCACAGATACGCAGTATTTT

d_call: .
v_call: TRBV11-2
clone_size: .
j_call: TRBJ1-5
cdr3_aa: CASSLAPLQPQHF
cdr3_nt: TGTGCCAGCAGCTTAGCCCCCCTTCAGCCCCAGCATTTT

d_call: .
v_call: TRBV2
clone_size: few
j_call: TRBJ1-2
cdr3_aa: CASNGGFNGYTF
cdr3_nt: TGTGCCAGCAATGGGGGCTTCAATGGCTACACCTTC